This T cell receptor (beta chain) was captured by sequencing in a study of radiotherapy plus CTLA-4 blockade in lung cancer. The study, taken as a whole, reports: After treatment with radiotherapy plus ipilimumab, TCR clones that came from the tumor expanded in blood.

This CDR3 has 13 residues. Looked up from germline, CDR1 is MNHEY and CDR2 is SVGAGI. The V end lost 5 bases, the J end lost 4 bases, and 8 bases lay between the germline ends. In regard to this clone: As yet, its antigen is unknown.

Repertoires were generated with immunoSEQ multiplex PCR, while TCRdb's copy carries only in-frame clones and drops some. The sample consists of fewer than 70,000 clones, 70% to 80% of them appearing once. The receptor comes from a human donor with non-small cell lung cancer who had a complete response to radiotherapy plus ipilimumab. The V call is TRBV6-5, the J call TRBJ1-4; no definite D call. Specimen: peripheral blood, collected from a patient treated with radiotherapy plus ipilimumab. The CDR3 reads CASSVLLNEKLFF. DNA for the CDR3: TGTGCCAGCAGTGTTCTGCTTAATGAAAAACTGTTTTTT.